Below, 13 T cell receptor beta chains from the same sample are listed, as sequenced in a study of blood T cell repertoires in COVID-19 (TCRdb year 2020). The library was generated by the immunoSEQ multiplex PCR assay. Held by TCRdb, this immuneACCESS table contains in-frame sequences only and omits some clones. Under half of the omission traces to an unresolved V gene where checked; the cause of the rest is unknown. The sample yields about 180,000 clones; roughly 89% were counted once. About an eighth of the sample goes to the ten largest clones. What was sequenced was peripheral blood. These receptors all come from a woman between 70 and 85 years old with COVID-19, enrolled during active disease.

The chain is built from TRBV9 and TRBJ2-7, with D perhaps TRBD1 (5 bases). CDR1 and CDR2 (germline): SGDLS, YYNGEE. V was clipped by 3 bases and J by 6 bases, with 13 bases between them. CDR3 length equals 13 residues. As DNA, the CDR3 is TGTGCCAGCAGCGAGGGGTCCGGAAGCGAGCAGTACTTC. Translating it yields CASSEGSGSEQYF.

The V call is TRBV23-1, the J call TRBJ1-3, with D unresolved. TRBV23-1 is an ORF; its function is uncertain. The V and J ends lost 9 bases and 7 bases respectively, with 7 bases between them. This CDR3 has 10 amino acids. CDR3 nucleotide sequence: TGCGCCAGTGGGAGGAACACCATATATTTT. Protein product: CASGRNTIYF.

The chain joins TRBV19 to TRBJ2-3; D is unclear. Deletions cut 3 bases from V and 1 base from J, with 5 bases between. CDR1 is LNHDA, CDR2 SQIVND, per germline (reference sequence). The CDR3 loop spans 13 amino acids. The CDR3 is CASSITGTDTQYF. Written as DNA, the CDR3 is TGTGCCAGTAGTATTACGGGCACAGATACGCAGTATTTT. The variable domain in full, with the rest retrieved from reference TRBV19 and TRBJ2-3, is DGGITQSPKYLFRKEGQNVTLSCEQNLNHDAMYWYRQDPGQGLRLIYYSQIVNDFQKGDIAEGYSVSREKKESFPLTVTSAQKNPTAFYLCASSITGTDTQYFGPGTRLTVL.

The chain uses TRBV7-9 and TRBJ1-4; D is ambiguous. The CDR3 loop spans 14 amino acids. From germline, CDR1 is SEHNR and CDR2 FQNEAQ (reference sequence). V was trimmed by 1 base and J by 7 bases, leaving 10 bases between them. CDR3 sequence: CASSLGVRLEKLFF. CDR3 bases: TGTGCCAGCAGCTTAGGAGTCCGCCTTGAAAAACTGTTTTTT.

The rearrangement links TRBV7-2 to TRBJ1-3; 7 nucleotides match TRBD1. There are 16 residues in the CDR3. V was clipped by 5 bases and J by 0 bases; unmatched bases: 7. Germline CDR1 SGHTA, CDR2 FQGNSA. The CDR3 here is CASSPRQGSSGNTIYF. The CDR3 DNA reads TGTGCCAGCAGCCCTAGACAGGGTTCCTCTGGAAACACCATATATTTT.

The chain recombines TRBV29-1 with TRBJ2-7; 11 bases line up with TRBD1. Germline lookup yields CDR1 SQVTM and CDR2 ANQGSEA. The CDR3 is 13 amino acids. V was clipped by 8 bases and J by 5 bases; unmatched bases: 8. In DNA form, the CDR3 reads TGCAGCTCCAGGGGACAGGGGGTCCACGAGCAGTACTTC. As protein: CSSRGQGVHEQYF.

The V gene is TRBV7-9, the J gene TRBJ1-2; D gene uncertain. The V end was cut by 4 bases, the J end by 4 bases, with 10 bases between. CDR1 is SEHNR and CDR2 is FQNEAQ in the germline V gene (reference sequence). The CDR3 length is 13 residues. This chain's CDR3 is CASSSQAAYGYTF. The CDR3 region has the DNA TGTGCCAGCAGCTCCCAGGCTGCCTATGGCTACACCTTC.

This chain links TRBV3-1 (or the pseudogene TRBV3-2) with TRBJ2-2; D is unclear. V was clipped by 1 base and J by 6 bases, with 9 bases between them. CDR3 length equals 14 residues. Germline loops: CDR1 LGHDT, CDR2 YNNKEL (reference sequence). The CDR3 DNA reads as TGTGCCAGCAGCCAAGTTCTTTCGGCCGGGGAGCTGTTTTTT. It yields the protein CASSQVLSAGELFF.

The V call is TRBV11-3, the J call TRBJ1-2; 7 bases align to TRBD1. The trim removed 2 bases at V and 5 bases at J, leaving 11 bases unmatched. Germline V gives CDR1 SGHNT, CDR2 YENEEA. This CDR3 has 16 amino acids. DNA of the CDR3: TGTGCCAGCAGCTTAATCCGGGACAGATTAGTATATGGCTACACCTTC. Protein: CASSLIRDRLVYGYTF. Combining the CDR3 with reference TRBV11-3 and TRBJ1-2 gives the whole variable domain EAGVVQSPRYKIIEKKQPVAFWCNPISGHNTLYWYLQNLGQGPELLIRYENEEAVDDSQLPKDRFSAERLKGVDSTLKIQPAELGDSAVYLCASSLIRDRLVYGYTFGSGTRLTVV.

This clone was detected a few times. This chain uses TRBV5-4 with TRBJ2-3, with TRBD2 identical over 8 bases. Per the germline V gene, CDR1 is SGHNT and CDR2 is YYREEE (reference sequence). This CDR3 is 15 amino acids long. V lost 0 bases and J lost 3; bases outside the gene matches: 3. This CDR3 reads CASSLDGRVTDTQYF. For the CDR3, the DNA is TGTGCCAGCAGCTTGGACGGGAGGGTAACAGATACGCAGTATTTT. Based on the CDR3 plus reference TRBV5-4 and TRBJ2-3, the full variable domain is ETGVTQSPTHLIKTRGQQVTLRCSSQSGHNTVSWYQQALGQGPQFIFQYYREEENGRGNFPPRFSGLQFPNYSSELNVNALELDDSALYLCASSLDGRVTDTQYFGPGTRLTVL.

The chain carries TRBV28 and TRBJ2-3, with 12 bases lining up with TRBD2. Trimming cost V 0 bases and J 5 bases; bases outside gene matches: 3. The CDR3 length is 16 residues. In germline, CDR1 is MDHEN, CDR2 SYDVKM. The CDR3 here is CASSLWSSGRGDTQYF. The CDR3 DNA reads as TGTGCCAGCAGTTTATGGTCTAGCGGGAGGGGAGATACGCAGTATTTT.

This chain uses TRBV11-2 with TRBJ1-1, with 7 bases identical to TRBD1. V lost 2 bases and J lost 1; bases outside the gene matches: 13. The CDR3 totals 18 residues. CDR1 is SGHAT, CDR2 FQNNGV, per germline. The CDR3 spells CASSLILGQSKPNTEAFF. The CDR3 DNA sequence: TGTGCCAGCAGCTTAATTTTGGGACAGAGTAAACCGAACACTGAAGCTTTCTTT.

CDR3 sequence (DNA): TGTGCCAGCAGTTCCAACCCCGGGACTCCCTACCTAGAGCAGTACTTC. Encoded protein: CASSSNPGTPYLEQYF. The rearrangement joins TRBV28 to TRBJ2-7; TRBD2 is a possible D gene (6 bases). V was cut by 4 bases and J by 7 bases, with 23 bases left in between. The CDR3 contains 16 residues. Per the germline V gene, CDR1 is MDHEN and CDR2 is SYDVKM.